This TCR beta chain was sequenced in a study of response to subunit inactivated influenza vaccine. Study-wide points: Authors suggested few new T cells are recruited by each seasonal influenza vaccination.

TCRdb analysed the RT-PCR reads with MiXCR anew, one entry per CDR3 protein. Among hundreds of thousands of distinct CDR3 sequences listed, 9.5% to 13% were seen once. The CDR3 covers 15 residues. Germline CDR1 and CDR2: SGHRS and YFSETQ. V lost 0 bases, J lost 1 base, and 9 bases lay in between. Points on this clonotype: What it binds is not known.

The clonotype originates from a man aged 45 to 65 who received an inactivated influenza vaccine. The chain combines TRBV5-1 with TRBJ2-3; unclear D gene. This material consisted of PBMCs from blood, taken around seven weeks after vaccination. The chain's CDR3 is CASSLAQYRTDTQYF. DNA for the CDR3: TGCGCCAGCAGCTTGGCCCAGTACCGCACAGATACGCAGTATTTT.